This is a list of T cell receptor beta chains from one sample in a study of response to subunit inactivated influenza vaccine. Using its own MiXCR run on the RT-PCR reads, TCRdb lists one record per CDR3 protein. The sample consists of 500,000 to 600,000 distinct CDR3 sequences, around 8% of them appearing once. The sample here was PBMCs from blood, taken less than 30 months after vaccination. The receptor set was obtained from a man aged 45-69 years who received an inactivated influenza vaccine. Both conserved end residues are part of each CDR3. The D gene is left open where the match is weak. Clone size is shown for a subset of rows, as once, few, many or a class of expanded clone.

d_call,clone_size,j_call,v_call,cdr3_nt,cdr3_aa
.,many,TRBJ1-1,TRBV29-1,TGCAGCGTCGAGCCGGGACCGATGAACACTGAAGCTTTCTTT,CSVEPGPMNTEAFF
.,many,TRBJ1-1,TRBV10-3,TGTGCCATCAGCGCCACCATAGACATGAACACTGAAGCTTTCTTT,CAISATIDMNTEAFF
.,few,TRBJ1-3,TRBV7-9,TGTGCCAGCAGCCCTGAGAGGGTCTCTGGAAACACCATATATTTT,CASSPERVSGNTIYF
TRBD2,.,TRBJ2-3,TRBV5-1,TGCGCCAGCAGCTTGGTCCGACTAGCGGGACGTGTTGGGACAGATACGCAGTATTTT,CASSLVRLAGRVGTDTQYF
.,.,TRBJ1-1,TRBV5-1,TGCGCCAGCAGCTGGTCCGGGGCGCTGAACACTGAAGCTTTCTTT,CASSWSGALNTEAFF
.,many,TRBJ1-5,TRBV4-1,TGCGCCAGCAGCCAAGGAATCGATCAGCCCCAGCATTTT,CASSQGIDQPQHF
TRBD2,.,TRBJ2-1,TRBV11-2,TGTGCCAGCAGCCGGTTAGCGGGGGGGCTGTTCTACAATGAGCAGTTCTTC,CASSRLAGGLFYNEQFF
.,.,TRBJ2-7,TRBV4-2,TGTGCCAGCAGCCCGGCGATTAGCTCCTACGAGCAGTACTTC,CASSPAISSYEQYF
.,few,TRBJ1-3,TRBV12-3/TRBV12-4,TGTGCCAGCAGTCGCCAATCTGGGGGATCCGGAAACACCATATATTTT,CASSRQSGGSGNTIYF
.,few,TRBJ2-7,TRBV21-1,TGTGCCAGCATTCTCGCCCGGACAGGGAAAAAATACGAGCAGTACTTC,CASILARTGKKYEQYF
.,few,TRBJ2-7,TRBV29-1,TGCAGCGTTGGGGCGTTTCCCCCCTACGAGCAGTACTTC,CSVGAFPPYEQYF
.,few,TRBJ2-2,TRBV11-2,TGTGCCAGCAGCTTAGATCGGTTCCCCAACGGCGGGGAGCTGTTTTTT,CASSLDRFPNGGELFF
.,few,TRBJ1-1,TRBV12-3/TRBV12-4,TGTGCCAGCACAATAGGACGGATGAACACTGAAGCTTTCTTT,CASTIGRMNTEAFF
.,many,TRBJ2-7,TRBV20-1,TGCAGTGCTAGAGTACCGGGCAGGGACGAGCAGTACTTC,CSARVPGRDEQYF
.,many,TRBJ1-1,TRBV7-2,TGTGCCAGCAGCTTAGCGGGGGTCACTGAAGCTTTCTTT,CASSLAGVTEAFF
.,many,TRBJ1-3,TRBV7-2,TGTGCCAGCAGCTTAGAAGTGGGCAACGGAAACACCATATATTTT,CASSLEVGNGNTIYF
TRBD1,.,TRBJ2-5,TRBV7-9,TGTGCCAGCAGCCTGGGACAGGGTAACCTCCTTGAGACCCAGTACTTC,CASSLGQGNLLETQYF
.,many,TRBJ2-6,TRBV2,TGTGCCAGCAGTGCTGGGGCCAACGTCCTGACTTTC,CASSAGANVLTF
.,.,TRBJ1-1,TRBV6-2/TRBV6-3,TGTGCCAGCAGTTACGCGGTCAGTCAGAACACTGAAGCTTTCTTT,CASSYAVSQNTEAFF
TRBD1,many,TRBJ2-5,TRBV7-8,TGTGCCAGCAGCCCCCGTCGGGTCAGGGGGTTCGAGACCCAGTACTTC,CASSPRRVRGFETQYF
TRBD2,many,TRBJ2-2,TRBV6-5,TGTGCCAGCAGTTCTTTTAGCGGGGGCAACACCGGGGAGCTGTTTTTT,CASSSFSGGNTGELFF
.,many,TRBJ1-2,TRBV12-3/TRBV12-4,TGTGCCAGCGCCACCAATCTGGGACCTATCTCGCGCTACACCTTC,CASATNLGPISRYTF
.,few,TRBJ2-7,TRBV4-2,TGTGCCAGCAGCCAAGATTCGGGTAGGGGACTCACCTTTTACGAGCAGTACTTC,CASSQDSGRGLTFYEQYF
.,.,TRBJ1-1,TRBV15,TGTGCCACCAGCCGTGCTCCCAGGGTCGACACTGAAGCTTTCTTT,CATSRAPRVDTEAFF
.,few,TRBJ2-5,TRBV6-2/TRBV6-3,TGTGCCAGCAGGCCCGTTGGAGAGACCCAGTACTTC,CASRPVGETQYF
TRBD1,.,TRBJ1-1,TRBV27,TGTGCCAGCAGTTTACCTCCGGGACAGGGGGGCAACACTGAAGCTTTCTTT,CASSLPPGQGGNTEAFF
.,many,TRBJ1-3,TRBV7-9,TGTGCCAGCAGCTTGGAGACCTCAGGGTCTGGAAACACCATATATTTT,CASSLETSGSGNTIYF
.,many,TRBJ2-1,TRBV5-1,TGCGCCAGCAGCTTGGTCGGCGGTGAGCAGTTCTTC,CASSLVGGEQFF
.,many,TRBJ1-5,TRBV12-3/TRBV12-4,TGTGCCAGCACCACCCAGGGGAGAGGTCAGCCCCAGCATTTT,CASTTQGRGQPQHF
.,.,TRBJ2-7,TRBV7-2,TGTGCCAGCAGCCCGAACCTACTCCCCTACGAGCAGTACTTC,CASSPNLLPYEQYF
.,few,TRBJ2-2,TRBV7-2,TGTGCCAGCAGCTTATCGGGAAAGTCCGGGGAGCTGTTTTTT,CASSLSGKSGELFF
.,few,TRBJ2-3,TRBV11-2,TGTGCCAGCAGCTTAGGTCCCAGGGCCACTAGCACAGATACGCAGTATTTT,CASSLGPRATSTDTQYF
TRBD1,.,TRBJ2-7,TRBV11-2,TGTGCCAGCAGCCCCCGTCCGACAGGGAGCTCCTACGAGCAGTACTTC,CASSPRPTGSSYEQYF
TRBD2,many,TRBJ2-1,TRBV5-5,TGTGCCAGCAGCTTGGTCCTCCTAGCGGGAGGTGTGGGTGAGCAGTTCTTC,CASSLVLLAGGVGEQFF
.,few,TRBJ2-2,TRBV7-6,TGTGCCAGCAGCTTAGGGGAAAGGGCGAACACCGTGGAGCTGTTTTTT,CASSLGERANTVELFF
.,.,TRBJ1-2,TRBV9,TGTGCCAGCAGCGTAGGCTCTAACTATGTCTACACCTTC,CASSVGSNYVYTF